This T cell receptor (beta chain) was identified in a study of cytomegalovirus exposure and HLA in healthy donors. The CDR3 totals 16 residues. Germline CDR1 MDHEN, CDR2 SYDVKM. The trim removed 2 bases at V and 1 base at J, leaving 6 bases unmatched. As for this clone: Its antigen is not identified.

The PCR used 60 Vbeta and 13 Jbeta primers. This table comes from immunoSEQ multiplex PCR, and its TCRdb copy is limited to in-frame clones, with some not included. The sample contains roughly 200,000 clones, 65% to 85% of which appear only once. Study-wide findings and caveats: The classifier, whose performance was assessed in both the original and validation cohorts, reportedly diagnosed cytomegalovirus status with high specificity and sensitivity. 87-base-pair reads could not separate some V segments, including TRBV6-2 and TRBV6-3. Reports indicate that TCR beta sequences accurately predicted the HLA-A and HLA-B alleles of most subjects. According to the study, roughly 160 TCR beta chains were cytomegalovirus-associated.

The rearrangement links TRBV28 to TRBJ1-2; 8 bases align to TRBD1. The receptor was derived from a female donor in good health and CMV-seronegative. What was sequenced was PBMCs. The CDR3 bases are TGTGCCAGCAGTTTACCGGACAGGGATTTTAACTATGGCTACACCTTC. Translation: CASSLPDRDFNYGYTF.